These 19 T cell receptor beta chains share one sample of origin, sequenced in a study of metastatic and nonmetastatic thyroid tumors. TCRdb re-called the PCR reads through MiXCR. Of tens of thousands of clones in the sample, 9.5% to 15% were seen once. Thyroid surgery had not been preceded by any treatment in any patient. Sequencing input: tumor tissue. Every receptor here comes from a female donor with papillary thyroid cancer or a benign thyroid nodule (not recorded which). Some clones in this sample may be carry-over from other donors' samples.

This clone appeared many times. The CDR3 DNA sequence: TGTGCCAGCGCTACAGCAGATACGCAGTATTTT. Amino acids: CASATADTQYF. The chain joins TRBV13 to TRBJ2-3; D not certain. Germline CDR1 reads PRHDT; CDR2 reads FYEKMQ (reference sequence). Deletions cut 8 bases from V and 4 bases from J, with 7 bases between. The CDR3 has 11 amino acids.

This clone was recorded at least ten times. The chain links TRBV28 to TRBJ1-1; D remains unclear. V lost 5 bases and J lost 5, with 15 bases in between. Germline loops: CDR1 MDHEN, CDR2 SYDVKM. This CDR3 has 14 residues. CDR3 bases: TGTGCCAGCAGTGCCCTTCAGTTGGGGACTGAAGCTTTCTTT. Amino acids: CASSALQLGTEAFF.

This clone was seen many times. The sample has other DNA sequences that encode this CDR3 too. The chain recombines TRBV6-1 with TRBJ1-1; TRBD1 matches 7 bases. Germline trimming cut 5 bases from V and 4 bases from J; bases unmatched to any gene: 10. Germline loops: CDR1 MNHNS, CDR2 SASEGT. The CDR3 totals 15 residues. The CDR3 loop reads CASSTTGRVATEAFF. CDR3 DNA: TGTGCCAGCAGTACGACAGGGAGGGTTGCCACTGAAGCTTTCTTT.

This clone was counted many times. This rearrangement joins TRBV11-2 to TRBJ2-6; TRBD1 matches at 11 bases. V trimming: 5 bases; J trimming: 2 bases; junction bases outside the gene matches: 5. The germline V gene encodes CDR1 SGHAT and CDR2 FQNNGV. The CDR3 runs to 17 residues. CDR3 DNA sequence: TGTGCCAGCAGCCCCGGGACAGGGGGTACTGGGGCCAACGTCCTGACTTTC. The encoded protein is CASSPGTGGTGANVLTF.

In its sample, this clone was seen many times. The CDR3 coding sequence is TGCGCCAGCAGCTTCTCAGTCGGCAATGAGCAGTTCTTC. Translation gives CASSFSVGNEQFF. The rearrangement links TRBV5-1 to TRBJ2-1; D call uncertain. CDR3 length: 13 residues. Germline V gene sequence: CDR1 SGHRS, CDR2 YFSETQ. Trimming cost V 2 bases and J 6 bases, with 9 bases left between them.

This clone was recorded at least ten times. This sample also contains other DNA sequences that code for the same CDR3. The J gene is TRBJ1-3, the V gene TRBV7-6; 7 positions match TRBD1. The ends lost 4 bases at V and 3 bases at J; junction bases unmatched: 6. This CDR3 region has 15 residues. Germline lookup yields CDR1 SGHVS and CDR2 FNYEAQ. The CDR3 DNA reads TGTGCCAGCAGCTCGGGACAGACTGGTGGAAACACCATATATTTT. Its protein is CASSSGQTGGNTIYF.

At least ten counts were recorded for this clone. The chain uses TRBV7-2 and TRBJ2-2, with D unresolved. CDR3 length equals 12 residues. The germline V and J ends were trimmed by 3 bases and 6 bases, with 5 bases remaining between them. The germline gives CDR1 SGHTA, CDR2 FQGNSA. Here the CDR3 reads CASSLLAGELFF. The CDR3 DNA sequence: TGTGCCAGCAGCTTGCTGGCCGGGGAGCTGTTTTTT. The full variable domain, completed using reference TRBV7-2 and TRBJ2-2, is GAGVSQSPSNKVTEKGKDVELRCDPISGHTALYWYRQSLGQGLEFLIYFQGNSAPDKSGLPSDRFSAERTGGSVSTLTIQRTQQEDSAVYLCASSLLAGELFFGEGSRLTVL.

This chain joins TRBV11-2 and TRBJ1-2, with TRBD1 identical over 10 bases. Germline V gene data show CDR1 as SGHAT and CDR2 as FQNNGV. J lost 8 bases, V lost 6 bases, and 12 bases had no gene match. This CDR3 has 15 residues. Written as DNA, the CDR3 is TGTGCCAGCAGTCTACGACAGGGGGCTATGCGGGGCTACACCTTC. As protein: CASSLRQGAMRGYTF.

There are many counts of this clone. This rearrangement joins TRBV7-3 to TRBJ1-1, with a possible D match to TRBD1 (5 bases). In germline, CDR1 is SGHTA, CDR2 FQGTGA. V was trimmed by 2 bases and J by 5 bases, leaving 12 bases between them. The CDR3 has 14 amino acids. DNA for the CDR3: TGTGCCAGCAGCTTACATTGTGAGGGGACTGAAGCTTTCTTT. Protein: CASSLHCEGTEAFF.

This clone was detected ten times or more. V usage is TRBV20-1 and J usage is TRBJ2-7; 8 nucleotides agree with TRBD2. Germline V CDR1 and CDR2: DFQATT, SNEGSKA (reference sequence). V trimming: 3 bases; J trimming: 1 base; junction bases outside the gene matches: 8. CDR3 length equals 15 residues. CDR3 in amino acids: CSASALAGRSYEQYF. The DNA for the CDR3 is TGCAGTGCTAGTGCCCTAGCGGGCCGATCCTACGAGCAGTACTTC.

In this sample, this clone turned up many times. The rearrangement links TRBV19 to TRBJ1-5; 8 bases are a match to TRBD1. Unmatched junction bases numbered 15, after V lost 5 bases and J lost 0 bases. Germline CDR1 reads LNHDA; CDR2 reads SQIVND (reference sequence). This CDR3 has 19 amino acids. The CDR3 bases are TGTGCCAGTAGTGGAGATCCGGGACAGGCCCTTTATAGCAATCAGCCCCAGCATTTT. Protein: CASSGDPGQALYSNQPQHF.

A remark on this clone: A much larger clonotype is one base distant, so this may be a read error. This sequence joins TRBV6-2 or TRBV6-3 and TRBJ1-5; D unclear. The V gene's germline CDR1 is MNHEY and CDR2 SVGEGT. The length of the CDR3 is 16 residues. V was trimmed by 6 bases and J by 7 bases, leaving 22 bases between them. The CDR3 loop reads CASRRNLPTAKQPQHF. Here the CDR3 DNA reads TGTGCCAGCAGACGGAACCTCCCCACCGCTAAGCAGCCCCAGCATTTT.

There are many counts of this clone. This clone may be a read error of a much larger clone one base away. The sample contains more than one DNA sequence encoding this CDR3. CDR3 in DNA: TGTGCCAGCAGCTTATACGGACAAGAGACCCAGTACTTC. Translation gives CASSLYGQETQYF. The rearrangement uses TRBV27 and TRBJ2-5; D remains ambiguous. The CDR3 length is 13 residues. The V gene's germline CDR1 is MNHEY and CDR2 SMNVEV (reference sequence).

This chain links TRBV5-4 with TRBJ1-1, with TRBD1 as a possible D gene (6 bases). V lost 0 bases to trimming and J lost 4 bases, with 16 bases between them. CDR1 and CDR2 (germline): SGHNT, YYREEE (reference sequence). The CDR3 sequence is 16 residues long. In nucleotides, the CDR3 is TGTGCCAGCAGCTTGGGGTTTTATGGACAGACCACTGAAGCTTTCTTT. Its translation: CASSLGFYGQTTEAFF.

In its sample, this clone was seen many times. CDR3 bases: TGTGCCAGCAGACCACAGGGTGGTAGAAAATCCCAGCATTTT. Translated, it gives CASRPQGGRKSQHF. The genes are TRBV27 and TRBJ1-5; D is perhaps TRBD1 (6 bases). The CDR3 extends over 14 amino acids. Trimming took 6 bases from V and 11 from J, leaving 20 bases between them. Per the germline V gene, CDR1 is MNHEY and CDR2 is SMNVEV (reference sequence).

Many counts were recorded for this clone. The J gene is TRBJ2-1, the V gene TRBV20-1, with 9 positions matching TRBD1. This CDR3 comprises 16 residues. Germline-derived CDR1 and CDR2 are DFQATT and SNEGSKA (reference sequence). Trimming removed 3 bases from V and 3 bases from J; junction bases left unmatched: 9. The CDR3 is CSASLFGQGNYNEQFF. The DNA for the CDR3 is TGCAGTGCTAGTCTTTTCGGACAGGGGAACTACAATGAGCAGTTCTTC.

This clone has at least ten counts. The V and J genes are TRBV28 and TRBJ1-1; D possibly corresponds to TRBD1 (6 bases). Germline values: CDR1 MDHEN, CDR2 SYDVKM. V dropped 8 bases and J dropped 8 bases, with 27 bases sitting between them. The CDR3 is 16 residues long. The DNA of the CDR3 is TGTGCCAGCCAACGAGGAGACCAGGGGAGGGGGGGAGAAGCTTTCTTT. Translated: CASQRGDQGRGGEAFF.

The table lists this clone with a few counts. A much bigger clone sits one base away, suggesting this may be a read error. The chain joins TRBV15 to TRBJ1-1; the D is unclear. Per the germline V gene, CDR1 is LNHNV and CDR2 is YYDKDF (reference sequence). The CDR3 totals 11 residues. The ends were cut back, 4 bases at V and 4 bases at J, with 4 bases in the middle. CDR3 nucleotides: TGTGCCACCAGCATAAGCACTGAAGCTTTCTTT. It encodes CATSISTEAFF.

This clone was counted ten times or more. J is TRBJ2-3 and V is TRBV20-1; D gene unclear. Germline V gene data show CDR1 as DFQATT and CDR2 as SNEGSKA (reference sequence). With 3 bases removed from V and 7 bases from J, the gap between germline ends came to 20 bases. CDR3 length equals 15 residues. This CDR3 is CSASLRAAKANTQYF. The DNA of the CDR3 is TGCAGTGCTAGTCTCCGGGCCGCCAAGGCCAATACGCAGTATTTT.